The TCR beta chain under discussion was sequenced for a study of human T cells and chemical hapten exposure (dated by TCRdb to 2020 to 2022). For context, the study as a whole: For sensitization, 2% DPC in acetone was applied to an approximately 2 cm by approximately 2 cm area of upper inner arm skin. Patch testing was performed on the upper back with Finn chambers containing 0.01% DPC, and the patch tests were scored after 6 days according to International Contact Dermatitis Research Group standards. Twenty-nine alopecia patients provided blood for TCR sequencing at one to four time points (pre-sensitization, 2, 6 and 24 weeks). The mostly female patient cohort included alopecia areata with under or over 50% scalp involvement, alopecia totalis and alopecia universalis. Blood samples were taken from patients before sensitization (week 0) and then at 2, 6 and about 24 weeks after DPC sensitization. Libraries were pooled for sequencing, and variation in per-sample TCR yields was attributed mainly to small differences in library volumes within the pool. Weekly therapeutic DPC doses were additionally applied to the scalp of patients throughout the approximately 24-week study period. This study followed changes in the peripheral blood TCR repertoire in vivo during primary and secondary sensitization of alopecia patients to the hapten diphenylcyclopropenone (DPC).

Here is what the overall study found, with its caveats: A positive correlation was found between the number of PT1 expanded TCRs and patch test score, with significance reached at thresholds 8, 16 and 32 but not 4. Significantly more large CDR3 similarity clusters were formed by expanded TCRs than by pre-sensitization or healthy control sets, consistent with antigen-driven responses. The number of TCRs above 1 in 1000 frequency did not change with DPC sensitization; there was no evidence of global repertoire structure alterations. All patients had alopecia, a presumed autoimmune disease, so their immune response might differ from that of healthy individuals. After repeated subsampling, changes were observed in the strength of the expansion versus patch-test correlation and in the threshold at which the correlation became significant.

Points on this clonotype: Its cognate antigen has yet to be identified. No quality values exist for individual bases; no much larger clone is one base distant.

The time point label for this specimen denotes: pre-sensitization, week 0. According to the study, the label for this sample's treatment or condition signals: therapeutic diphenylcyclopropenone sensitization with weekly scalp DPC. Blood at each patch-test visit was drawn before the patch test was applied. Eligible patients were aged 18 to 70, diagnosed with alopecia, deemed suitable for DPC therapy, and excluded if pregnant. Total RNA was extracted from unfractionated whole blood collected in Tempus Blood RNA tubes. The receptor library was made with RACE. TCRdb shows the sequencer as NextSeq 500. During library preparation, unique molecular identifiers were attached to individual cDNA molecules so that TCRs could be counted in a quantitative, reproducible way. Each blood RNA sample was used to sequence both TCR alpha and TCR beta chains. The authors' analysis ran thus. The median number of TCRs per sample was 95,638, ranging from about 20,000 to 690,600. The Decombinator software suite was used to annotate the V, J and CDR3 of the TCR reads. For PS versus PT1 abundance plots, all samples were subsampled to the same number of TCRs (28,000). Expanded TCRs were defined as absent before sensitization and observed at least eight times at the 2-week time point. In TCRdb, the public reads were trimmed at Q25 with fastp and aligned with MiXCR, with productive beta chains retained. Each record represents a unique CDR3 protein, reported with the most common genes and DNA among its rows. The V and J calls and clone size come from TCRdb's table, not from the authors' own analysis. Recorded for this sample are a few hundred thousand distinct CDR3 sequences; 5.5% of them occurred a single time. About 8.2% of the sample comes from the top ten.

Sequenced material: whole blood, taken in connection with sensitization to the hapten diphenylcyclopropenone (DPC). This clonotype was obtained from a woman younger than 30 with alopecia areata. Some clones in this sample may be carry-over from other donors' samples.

The CDR3 has the sequence CASSVDGQSNQPQHF. The DNA sequence is given as TGTGCCAGCAGCGTAGACGGACAAAGCAATCAGCCCCAGCATTTT. In this chain, TRBV9 is recombined with TRBJ1-5; TRBD1 is possibly the D segment (5 matching bases). According to the germline V gene, CDR1 reads SGDLS and CDR2 reads YYNGEE. V and J are truncated by 0 bases and 1 base respectively, leaving an intervening sequence of 8 bases. The CDR3 measures 15 amino acids from cysteine to phenylalanine. Just CDR3 DNA is preserved here, 45 bases in frame from base 1.